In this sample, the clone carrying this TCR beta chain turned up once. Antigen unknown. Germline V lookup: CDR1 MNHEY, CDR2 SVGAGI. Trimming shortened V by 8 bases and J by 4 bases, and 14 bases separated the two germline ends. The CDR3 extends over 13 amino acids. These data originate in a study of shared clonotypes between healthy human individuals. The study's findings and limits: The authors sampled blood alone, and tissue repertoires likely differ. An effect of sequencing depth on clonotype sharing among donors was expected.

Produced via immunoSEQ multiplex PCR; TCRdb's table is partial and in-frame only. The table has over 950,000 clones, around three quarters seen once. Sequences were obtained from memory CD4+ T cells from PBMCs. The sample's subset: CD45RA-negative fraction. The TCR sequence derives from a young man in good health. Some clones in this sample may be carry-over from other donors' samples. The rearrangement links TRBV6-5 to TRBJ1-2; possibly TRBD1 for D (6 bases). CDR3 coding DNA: TGTGCCAGCGGATACAGGGCACCCTATGGCTACACCTTC. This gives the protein CASGYRAPYGYTF.